These T cell receptor beta chains were read from a single sample in a study of T-cell memory formation after mild COVID-19. Each CDR3 protein gets one entry after TCRdb re-called the 5' RACE reads with MiXCR. The data hold roughly 600,000 distinct CDR3 sequences, with about 20% observed a single time. Source material: PBMCs or a T cell subset sorted from them (not recorded which). Receptors were obtained from an adult woman who had mild COVID-19 (a few samples of this study predate the infection). Cell type and time point are not known. CDR3s include the opening cysteine and the closing phenylalanine or tryptophan. Where a row states a size, it is once, few, many or the class of an expanded clone; other rows omit it.

size: many
V: TRBV18
CDR3: CASSPPVGGGRETQYF

size: -
V: TRBV7-9
CDR3: CASSLKRGYEQYF

size: -
V: TRBV19
CDR3: CASQTAGSSYNEQFF

size: many
V: TRBV12-3/TRBV12-4
CDR3: CASSFPGGETQYF

size: few
V: TRBV2
CDR3: CASSVEGWYGYTF

size: -
V: TRBV24-1
CDR3: CATSEAGTGGNEQFF

size: few
V: TRBV5-1
CDR3: CASSQNWGANYGYTF

size: -
V: TRBV9
CDR3: CASSRTGQGLPYEQYF

size: -
V: TRBV4-2
CDR3: CASSQEEGTSGARDTQYF

size: few
V: TRBV6-5
CDR3: CASRHLPGGVDNSPLHF

size: few
V: TRBV6-5
CDR3: CASRSLETQYF

size: few
V: TRBV12-3/TRBV12-4
CDR3: CATLIDGANVLTF

size: -
V: TRBV6-5
CDR3: CASSRGWNEQYF

size: few
V: TRBV12-3/TRBV12-4
CDR3: CASTRGGTGETQYF

size: once
V: TRBV20-1
CDR3: CSAFDRLNTEAFF

size: -
V: TRBV4-1
CDR3: CASSQDRGDSGEQYF

size: -
V: TRBV7-9
CDR3: CASSLYPDSGTDTQYF

size: few
V: TRBV7-2
CDR3: CASSPYPRGRADTQYF

size: many
V: TRBV20-1
CDR3: CSARDPIKGNTEAFF

size: -
V: TRBV5-1
CDR3: CASSNPEGANTGELFF

size: -
V: TRBV3-1
CDR3: CASSQGRGAFETQYF

size: -
V: TRBV3-1
CDR3: CASSQDELAGETQYF

size: -
V: TRBV5-1
CDR3: CASSLAQGAMNTEAFF

size: -
V: TRBV7-8
CDR3: CASKVDTGANVLTF

size: few
V: TRBV7-8
CDR3: CASSLAAHGKETQYF

size: -
V: TRBV27
CDR3: CASSSGRGFLQHF

size: -
V: TRBV10-3
CDR3: CAISSAPVREQFF

size: -
V: TRBV4-2
CDR3: CASSREDRGWTEAFF

size: -
V: TRBV7-2
CDR3: CASSKGPAGGPGDTQYF

size: -
V: TRBV3-1
CDR3: CASSPGRTSTYGYTF

size: -
V: TRBV12-3/TRBV12-4
CDR3: CASSQASGGIETQYF

size: few
V: TRBV20-1
CDR3: CSAATIEVPLTDTQYF

size: -
V: TRBV20-1
CDR3: CSASRLGGTGELFF

size: -
V: TRBV4-3
CDR3: CASSQEGGSVAGGKFSYNEQFF

size: -
V: TRBV29-1
CDR3: CSVVVPGRDYGYTF

size: few
V: TRBV30
CDR3: CAWSMGQNYEQYF

size: -
V: TRBV12-3/TRBV12-4
CDR3: CASLGGSHTGELFF

size: -
V: TRBV20-1
CDR3: CSASELATSADTQYF

size: few
V: TRBV27
CDR3: CASSTPGTSAYNEQFF

size: -
V: TRBV27
CDR3: CASSLTLTGALDTQYF

size: few
V: TRBV29-1
CDR3: CSVRQGAQNEQYF

size: few
V: TRBV18
CDR3: CASSPSGGGRVNTEAFF

size: -
V: TRBV20-1
CDR3: CSAEGPSTYEQYF

size: -
V: TRBV20-1
CDR3: CSVAGDNEQFF

size: few
V: TRBV27
CDR3: CASRKGADGYTF

size: -
V: TRBV11-2
CDR3: CASSLEAGLQTGELFF

size: few
V: TRBV24-1
CDR3: CATSDVGTSVYEQYF

size: few
V: TRBV12-1
CDR3: CARTPGAYEQYF

size: -
V: TRBV12-3/TRBV12-4
CDR3: CASSRGSKQPLHF

size: -
V: TRBV19
CDR3: CASSMGRAQHF